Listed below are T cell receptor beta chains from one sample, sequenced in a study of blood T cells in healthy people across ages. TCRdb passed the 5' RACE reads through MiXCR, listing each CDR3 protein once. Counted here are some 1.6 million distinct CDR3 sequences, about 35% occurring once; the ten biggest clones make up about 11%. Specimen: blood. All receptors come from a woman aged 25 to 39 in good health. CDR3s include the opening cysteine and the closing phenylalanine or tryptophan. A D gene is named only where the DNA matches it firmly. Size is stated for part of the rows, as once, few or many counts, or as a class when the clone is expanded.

CDR3aa: CASSQEESSYNEQFF; CDR3nt: TGTGCCAGCAGCCAAGAGGAGAGCTCCTACAATGAGCAGTTCTTC; d_gene: -; v_gene: TRBV3-1; abundance: many; j_gene: TRBJ2-1
CDR3aa: CASSRRSGGGYTF; CDR3nt: TGTGCCAGCAGCCGGCGATCGGGGGGGGGCTACACCTTC; d_gene: -; v_gene: TRBV3-1; abundance: few; j_gene: TRBJ1-2
CDR3aa: CASRQDSPGGIDTQYF; CDR3nt: TGTGCCAGCAGACAGGACAGTCCAGGGGGTATTGATACGCAGTATTTT; d_gene: TRBD1; v_gene: TRBV6-1; abundance: -; j_gene: TRBJ2-3
CDR3aa: CSVRTAGYEQYF; CDR3nt: TGCAGTGTCAGGACAGCCGGCTACGAGCAGTACTTC; d_gene: -; v_gene: TRBV20-1; abundance: -; j_gene: TRBJ2-7
CDR3aa: CASRGTASYNEQFF; CDR3nt: TGTGCCAGCAGGGGGACAGCGTCCTACAATGAGCAGTTCTTC; d_gene: TRBD1; v_gene: TRBV27; abundance: -; j_gene: TRBJ2-1
CDR3aa: CASGRQGGTEAFF; CDR3nt: TGCGCCAGCGGACGACAGGGTGGGACTGAAGCTTTCTTT; d_gene: TRBD1; v_gene: TRBV5-1; abundance: -; j_gene: TRBJ1-1
CDR3aa: CASSQDRGGGFAQYF; CDR3nt: TGCGCCAGCAGCCAAGATAGGGGCGGTGGGTTTGCGCAGTATTTT; d_gene: -; v_gene: TRBV4-1; abundance: -; j_gene: TRBJ2-3
CDR3aa: CASNFYLAGGMKTQYF; CDR3nt: TGTGCCAGCAACTTTTACCTGGCGGGGGGGATGAAGACCCAGTACTTC; d_gene: TRBD2; v_gene: TRBV7-2; abundance: -; j_gene: TRBJ2-5
CDR3aa: CASSEGSGQRTDTQYF; CDR3nt: TGTGCCAGCAGTGAAGGATCCGGACAGCGCACAGATACGCAGTATTTT; d_gene: -; v_gene: TRBV2; abundance: -; j_gene: TRBJ2-3
CDR3aa: CASSSPPGAGTDTQYF; CDR3nt: TGTGCCAGCAGTTCCCCCCCGGGGGCTGGCACAGATACGCAGTATTTT; d_gene: -; v_gene: TRBV28; abundance: few; j_gene: TRBJ2-3
CDR3aa: CASSQVLLRDRSKPTYEQYF; CDR3nt: TGCGCCAGCAGCCAAGTCCTTTTACGGGACAGGTCCAAGCCTACCTACGAGCAGTACTTC; d_gene: TRBD1; v_gene: TRBV4-1; abundance: -; j_gene: TRBJ2-7
CDR3aa: CSARDKLAEPAKNIQYF; CDR3nt: TGCAGTGCTAGAGACAAACTAGCTGAACCAGCCAAAAACATTCAGTACTTC; d_gene: -; v_gene: TRBV20-1; abundance: -; j_gene: TRBJ2-4
CDR3aa: CASSLGEQWYVDEQFF; CDR3nt: TGCGCCAGCAGCTTGGGGGAGCAATGGTACGTTGATGAGCAGTTCTTC; d_gene: -; v_gene: TRBV5-1; abundance: many; j_gene: TRBJ2-1
CDR3aa: CASSVGGQTGGSEAFF; CDR3nt: TGTGCCAGCAGCGTAGGTGGGCAAACAGGGGGAAGTGAAGCTTTCTTT; d_gene: TRBD1; v_gene: TRBV9; abundance: -; j_gene: TRBJ1-1
CDR3aa: CASSPGRGQINNEQFF; CDR3nt: TGTGCCAGCTCACCAGGTAGGGGGCAGATTAACAATGAGCAGTTCTTC; d_gene: TRBD1; v_gene: TRBV18; abundance: -; j_gene: TRBJ2-1
CDR3aa: CASSPLGRGGDTQYF; CDR3nt: TGTGCCAGCAGCCCACTCGGGCGGGGCGGGGATACGCAGTATTTT; d_gene: -; v_gene: TRBV7-2; abundance: -; j_gene: TRBJ2-3
CDR3aa: CAVGRGSLNSGANVLTF; CDR3nt: TGTGCCGTCGGTCGGGGGTCCCTAAACTCTGGGGCCAACGTCCTGACTTTC; d_gene: -; v_gene: TRBV10-3; abundance: many; j_gene: TRBJ2-6
CDR3aa: CASSQDQAGNNEQFF; CDR3nt: TGTGCCAGCAGCCAAGATCAAGCGGGGAACAATGAGCAGTTCTTC; d_gene: TRBD2; v_gene: TRBV3-1; abundance: few; j_gene: TRBJ2-1
CDR3aa: CASRDRGYTGELFF; CDR3nt: TGTGCCAGCAGGGACAGGGGGTACACCGGGGAGCTGTTTTTT; d_gene: TRBD1; v_gene: TRBV6-5; abundance: -; j_gene: TRBJ2-2
CDR3aa: CASSVDRDEQFF; CDR3nt: TGTGCCAGCAGCGTAGACAGGGATGAGCAGTTCTTC; d_gene: -; v_gene: TRBV9; abundance: -; j_gene: TRBJ2-1
CDR3aa: CASSESASRGWEQYF; CDR3nt: TGTGCCAGCAGTGAATCGGCAAGCCGTGGGTGGGAGCAGTACTTC; d_gene: -; v_gene: TRBV6-1; abundance: few; j_gene: TRBJ2-7
CDR3aa: CASSSLSQDRYNEQFF; CDR3nt: TGCGCCAGCAGTTCCCTCAGTCAGGACAGGTACAATGAGCAGTTCTTC; d_gene: TRBD1; v_gene: TRBV5-1; abundance: -; j_gene: TRBJ2-1
CDR3aa: CASSPGQAFSYEQYF; CDR3nt: TGCGCCAGCAGCCCTGGACAGGCCTTCTCCTACGAGCAGTACTTC; d_gene: TRBD1; v_gene: TRBV5-1; abundance: -; j_gene: TRBJ2-7
CDR3aa: CASSSTSGIDNELFF; CDR3nt: TGTGCCAGCAGTTCAACTAGCGGGATAGACAATGAGCTGTTCTTC; d_gene: TRBD2; v_gene: TRBV28; abundance: once; j_gene: TRBJ2-1
CDR3aa: CSEASGLSAYEQYF; CDR3nt: TGCAGCGAAGCTTCGGGACTATCAGCCTACGAGCAGTACTTC; d_gene: TRBD2; v_gene: TRBV20-1; abundance: -; j_gene: TRBJ2-7
CDR3aa: CASSLGEWDLGSQETQYF; CDR3nt: TGTGCCAGCAGCTTAGGCGAATGGGACTTGGGGTCTCAAGAGACCCAGTACTTC; d_gene: -; v_gene: TRBV11-2; abundance: -; j_gene: TRBJ2-5
CDR3aa: CATSRDNSGRTPSTDTQYF; CDR3nt: TGTGCCACCAGCAGAGATAATAGCGGGAGGACCCCCAGCACAGATACGCAGTATTTT; d_gene: TRBD2; v_gene: TRBV15; abundance: -; j_gene: TRBJ2-3
CDR3aa: CASSLDGDYEQYF; CDR3nt: TGTGCCAGCAGCTTGGACGGAGACTACGAGCAGTACTTC; d_gene: -; v_gene: TRBV5-5; abundance: many; j_gene: TRBJ2-7
CDR3aa: CASSLGTGGADEQFF; CDR3nt: TGCGCCAGCAGTCTTGGGACAGGGGGCGCGGATGAGCAGTTCTTC; d_gene: TRBD1; v_gene: TRBV5-1; abundance: -; j_gene: TRBJ2-1
CDR3aa: CASSLYGDAYEQYF; CDR3nt: TGTGCCAGCAGCTTATACGGTGATGCCTACGAGCAGTACTTC; d_gene: -; v_gene: TRBV7-8; abundance: many; j_gene: TRBJ2-7
CDR3aa: CASSLTGGNAGELFF; CDR3nt: TGCGCCAGCAGCCTGACAGGGGGGAACGCCGGGGAGCTGTTTTTT; d_gene: TRBD1; v_gene: TRBV5-1; abundance: -; j_gene: TRBJ2-2
CDR3aa: CASSLEQLTDTQYF; CDR3nt: TGCGCCAGCAGCTTGGAACAGCTCACAGATACGCAGTATTTT; d_gene: -; v_gene: TRBV5-1; abundance: few; j_gene: TRBJ2-3
CDR3aa: CASSQAATSYNEQFF; CDR3nt: TGTGCCAGCAGCCAGGCTGCGACCTCCTACAATGAGCAGTTCTTC; d_gene: -; v_gene: TRBV3-1; abundance: -; j_gene: TRBJ2-1
CDR3aa: CSASFQSQAGASGYEQYF; CDR3nt: TGCAGTGCTAGTTTTCAGTCGCAGGCGGGGGCCTCCGGCTACGAGCAGTACTTC; d_gene: -; v_gene: TRBV20-1; abundance: -; j_gene: TRBJ2-7
CDR3aa: CASSPYRGEKLFF; CDR3nt: TGTGCCAGCTCCCCCTATCGGGGGGAAAAACTGTTTTTT; d_gene: -; v_gene: TRBV28; abundance: -; j_gene: TRBJ1-4
CDR3aa: CSARLGKTDYQPQHF; CDR3nt: TGCAGTGCTAGATTGGGAAAGACAGACTATCAGCCCCAGCATTTT; d_gene: -; v_gene: TRBV20-1; abundance: few; j_gene: TRBJ1-5
CDR3aa: CASSGPLDREKEDGYTF; CDR3nt: TGTGCCAGCAGTGGCCCTCTCGACAGGGAGAAGGAGGATGGCTACACCTTC; d_gene: TRBD1; v_gene: TRBV25-1; abundance: -; j_gene: TRBJ1-2
CDR3aa: CASSISRDPYNEQFF; CDR3nt: TGTGCCAGTAGTATCAGCCGGGACCCCTACAATGAGCAGTTCTTC; d_gene: -; v_gene: TRBV19; abundance: -; j_gene: TRBJ2-1
CDR3aa: CASSPGDGNTEAFF; CDR3nt: TGTGCCAGCAGCCCAGGGGATGGGAACACTGAAGCTTTCTTT; d_gene: -; v_gene: TRBV11-2; abundance: -; j_gene: TRBJ1-1
CDR3aa: CASSPPHGGAGAFF; CDR3nt: TGTGCCAGCAGCCCACCGCACGGGGGGGCTGGAGCTTTCTTT; d_gene: -; v_gene: TRBV3-1; abundance: -; j_gene: TRBJ1-1
CDR3aa: CACSHDLTGSYGYTF; CDR3nt: TGTGCCTGCAGCCACGACCTGACAGGTTCATATGGCTACACCTTC; d_gene: -; v_gene: TRBV13; abundance: once; j_gene: TRBJ1-2
CDR3aa: CAWKPSDFSYEQYF; CDR3nt: TGTGCCTGGAAACCTAGCGACTTCTCCTACGAGCAGTACTTC; d_gene: -; v_gene: TRBV30; abundance: few; j_gene: TRBJ2-7
CDR3aa: CASRPMDRAATEAFF; CDR3nt: TGTGCCAGCAGACCGATGGACAGGGCGGCCACTGAAGCTTTCTTT; d_gene: TRBD1; v_gene: TRBV27; abundance: -; j_gene: TRBJ1-1
CDR3aa: CASSLRLGEGLNEQFF; CDR3nt: TGTGCCAGCAGCTTACGTTTGGGGGAGGGCCTTAATGAGCAGTTCTTC; d_gene: TRBD2; v_gene: TRBV7-3; abundance: few; j_gene: TRBJ2-1
CDR3aa: CASSKRWVSETQYF; CDR3nt: TGCGCCAGCAGCAAGAGGTGGGTTTCAGAGACCCAGTACTTC; d_gene: -; v_gene: TRBV5-1; abundance: -; j_gene: TRBJ2-5